This entry is about one T cell receptor beta chain. This entry is derived from a study of ipilimumab plus nivolumab after autologous stem cell transplantation. Sequencing used immunoSEQ multiplex PCR; TCRdb keeps in-frame clones, though not all of them. Among around 21,000 clones listed, around 80% were seen once. The TCR sequence derives from a male donor with diffuse large B-cell lymphoma. The sample in question was PBMCs, obtained in a trial of ipilimumab plus nivolumab as post-transplant consolidation.

CDR3 protein: CASTSTGGGRLNEQFF. CDR3 coding DNA: TGTGCCAGCACCTCCACAGGGGGGGGCCGTTTAAATGAGCAGTTCTTC. The rearrangement joins TRBV9 to TRBJ2-1; D is perhaps TRBD1 (8 bases). Trimming removed 6 bases at V and 7 bases at J, with 23 bases between. The CDR3 is 16 residues long. Germline lookup yields CDR1 SGDLS and CDR2 YYNGEE.